The clone carrying this TCR beta chain was observed many times. Its antigen is not known. This specimen belongs to a study of regulatory T cells in long-lasting Graves disease. Study-level background: Graves' patients (newly diagnosed) had been on antithyroid drugs under 3 months. General study points: Persistent disease favored TRBV28, TRBJ1-2 and TRBJ2-5.

Combining iRepertoire HTBI primers with Arm-PCR of CDR3 regions, the authors built TCR beta libraries. TCRdb passed the multiplex PCR reads through MiXCR, listing each CDR3 protein once. The table has 300,000 to 400,000 distinct CDR3 sequences, around 17% seen once. Documented time point: newly diagnosed GD, antithyroid drugs for less than 3 months. Researchers made the TCR library from RNA that was extracted from PBMCs. Peripheral blood, about 10 milliliters of it, was drawn into EDTA tubes. CDR1 DFQATT and CDR2 SNEGSKA come from the germline V gene (reference sequence). CDR3 length: 12 residues. V was trimmed by 3 bases and J by 5 bases, leaving 10 bases between them. The data were also submitted as part of a second study, on T cells in Graves' hyperthyroidism and ophthalmopathy. That publication notes: A first-round RT-PCR of the TCR CDR3 used the HTBI primer set.

The sequence was obtained from a man aged 35 to 55 with Graves disease. This material consisted of peripheral blood mononuclear cells (PBMCs), taken at new diagnosis, from a patient treated with antithyroid drugs. The chain carries TRBV20-1 and TRBJ2-5; D is undetermined. In nucleotides, the CDR3 is TGCAGTGCTAGTTGGGGTTTGGAGACCCAGTACTTC. As protein: CSASWGLETQYF.